Sequencing of this T cell receptor (beta chain) was carried out in a study of blood T cell repertoires in COVID-19. Study background: Samples came from the United States, Italy and Spain, spanning acute and convalescent COVID-19. T cells, B-cell-depleted T cells, or PBMCs provided the cDNA or gDNA that served as material.

Trimming shortened V by 0 bases and J by 1 base, and 6 bases separated the two germline ends. Germline CDR1 reads MNHEY; CDR2 reads SVGAGI. The CDR3 has 14 amino acids. Per the original data handling: Reference gene primer amplification in the assay estimated nucleated cell counts. Profiled with immunoSEQ multiplex PCR; TCRdb holds only in-frame clones, not every one. V, J and clone size were drawn from that table, and D and trimming were deduced from the DNA. This sample has tens of thousands of clones, with roughly nine tenths found just once. Sequences were obtained from peripheral blood. The chain has TRBV6-5 and TRBJ2-5; possible D gene TRBD1, 5 bases. The sequence was obtained from a male donor with acute or convalescent COVID-19. CDR3 loop: CASSYSTAQETQYF. As DNA, the CDR3 is TGTGCCAGCAGTTACTCGACAGCCCAAGAGACCCAGTACTTC.